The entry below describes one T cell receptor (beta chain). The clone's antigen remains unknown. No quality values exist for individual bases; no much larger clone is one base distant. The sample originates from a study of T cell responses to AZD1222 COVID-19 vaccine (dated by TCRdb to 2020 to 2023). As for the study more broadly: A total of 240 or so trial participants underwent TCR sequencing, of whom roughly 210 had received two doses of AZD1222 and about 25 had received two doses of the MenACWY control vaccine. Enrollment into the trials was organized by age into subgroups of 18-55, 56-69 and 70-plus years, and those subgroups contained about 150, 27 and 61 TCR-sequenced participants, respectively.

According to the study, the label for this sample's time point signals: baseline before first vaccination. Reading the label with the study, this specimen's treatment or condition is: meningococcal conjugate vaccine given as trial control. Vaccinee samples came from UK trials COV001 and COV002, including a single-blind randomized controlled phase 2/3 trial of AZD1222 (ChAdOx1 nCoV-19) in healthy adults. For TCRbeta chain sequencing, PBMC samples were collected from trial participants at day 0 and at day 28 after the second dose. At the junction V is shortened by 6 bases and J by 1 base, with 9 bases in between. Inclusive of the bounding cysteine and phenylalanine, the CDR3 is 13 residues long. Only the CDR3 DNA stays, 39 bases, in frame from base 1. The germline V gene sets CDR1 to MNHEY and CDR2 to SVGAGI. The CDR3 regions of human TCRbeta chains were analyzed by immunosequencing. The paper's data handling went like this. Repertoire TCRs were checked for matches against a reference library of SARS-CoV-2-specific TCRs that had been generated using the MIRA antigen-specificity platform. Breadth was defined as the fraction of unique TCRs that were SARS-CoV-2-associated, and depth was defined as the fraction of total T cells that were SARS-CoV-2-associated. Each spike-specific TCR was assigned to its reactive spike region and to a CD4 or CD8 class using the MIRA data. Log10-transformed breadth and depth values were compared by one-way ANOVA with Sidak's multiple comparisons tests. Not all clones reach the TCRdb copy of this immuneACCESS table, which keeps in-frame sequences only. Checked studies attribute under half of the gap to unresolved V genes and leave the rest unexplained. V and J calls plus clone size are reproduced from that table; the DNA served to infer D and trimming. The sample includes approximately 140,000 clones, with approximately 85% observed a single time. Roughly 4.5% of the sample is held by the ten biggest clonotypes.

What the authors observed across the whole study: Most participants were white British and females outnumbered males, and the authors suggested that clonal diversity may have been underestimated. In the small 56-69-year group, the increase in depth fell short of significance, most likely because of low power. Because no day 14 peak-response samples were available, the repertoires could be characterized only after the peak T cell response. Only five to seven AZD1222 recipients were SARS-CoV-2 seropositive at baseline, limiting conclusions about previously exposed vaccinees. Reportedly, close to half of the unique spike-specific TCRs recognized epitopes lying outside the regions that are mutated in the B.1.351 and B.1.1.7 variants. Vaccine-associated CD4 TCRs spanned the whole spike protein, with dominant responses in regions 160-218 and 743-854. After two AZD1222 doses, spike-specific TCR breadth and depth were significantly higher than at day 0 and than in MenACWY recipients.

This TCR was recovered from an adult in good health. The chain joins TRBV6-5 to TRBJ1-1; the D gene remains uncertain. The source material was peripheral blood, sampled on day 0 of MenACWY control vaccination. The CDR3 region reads CASRITPNTEAFF. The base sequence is TGTGCCAGCAGGATAACACCGAACACTGAAGCTTTCTTT.